This T cell receptor (beta chain) was retrieved from a study of cytomegalovirus exposure and HLA in healthy donors. Nominal health characterized the donors when sampled, though unrecorded immune exposures were likely. Germline assignment: CDR1 SGHRS and CDR2 YFSETQ. V gave up 1 base and J gave up 3 bases, with 10 bases separating them. The CDR3 covers 14 residues. This PCR relied on a set of 60 Vbeta primers and 13 Jbeta primers. Generated by immunoSEQ multiplex PCR, the TCRdb table keeps only in-frame clones and is missing some. The sample totals roughly 74,000 clones. This chain connects TRBV5-1 to TRBJ1-1; TRBD1 is a possible D gene (5 bases). The receptor comes from a female donor in good health and CMV-seropositive. Sequencing used PBMCs. CDR3 amino acids: CASSLFGGDTEAFF. The CDR3 DNA is TGCGCCAGCAGCTTGTTTGGGGGGGACACTGAAGCTTTCTTT.